The 9 T cell receptor beta chains below were found in one sample sequenced in a study of shared clonotypes between healthy human individuals. Sequencing was performed with immunoSEQ multiplex PCR; in TCRdb, only in-frame clones are kept and a portion is missing. The data show some 680,000 clones, 60% to 75% seen once. The sample comprised memory CD4+ T cells sorted from blood. This sample's subset: CD45RA-negative fraction. The receptors were gathered from a woman in her thirties in good health.

The V call is TRBV11-2, the J call TRBJ2-7, with 8 bases lining up with TRBD2. The CDR3 totals 18 residues. Germline loops: CDR1 SGHAT, CDR2 FQNNGV. V lost 5 bases to trimming and J lost 0 bases; unmatched junction nucleotides: 15. CDR3 region: CASSPRGVGGRSSYEQYF. CDR3 bases: TGTGCCAGCAGCCCGAGGGGAGTTGGCGGGAGGTCCTCCTACGAGCAGTACTTC.

V usage is TRBV7-2 and J usage is TRBJ1-2; no clear D gene. The CDR3 is 15 residues long. Germline-derived CDR1 and CDR2 are SGHTA and FQGNSA. The V and J ends lost 5 bases and 7 bases respectively, with 20 bases between them. The CDR3 region has the DNA TGTGCCAGCAGCCCCCCGACTTTACGTCGGCGTGGCTACACCTTC. Translating it yields CASSPPTLRRRGYTF. The full variable domain, in which reference TRBV7-2 and TRBJ1-2 provide the parts outside the CDR3, is GAGVSQSPSNKVTEKGKDVELRCDPISGHTALYWYRQSLGQGLEFLIYFQGNSAPDKSGLPSDRFSAERTGGSVSTLTIQRTQQEDSAVYLCASSPPTLRRRGYTFGSGTRLTVV.

This chain uses TRBV6-4 with TRBJ2-3, with D maybe TRBD2 (7 bases). The CDR3 has 16 residues. Trimming stripped 10 bases from V and 2 bases from J, with 22 bases between. The germline gives CDR1 MRHNA, CDR2 SNTAGT. The CDR3 region has the DNA TGTGCCACCTCTACTCGAGGGGGGGTTCCCACAGATACGCAGTATTTT. It encodes CATSTRGGVPTDTQYF.

This clone showed up just a few times. This chain joins TRBV6-4 and TRBJ1-5; D not certain. The CDR3 length is 10 residues. The V gene's germline CDR1 is MRHNA and CDR2 SNTAGT. Trimming shortened V by 10 bases and J by 4 bases, and 5 bases separated the two germline ends. The DNA for the CDR3 is TGTGCCACCCCGAATCAGCCCCAGCATTTT. This gives the protein CATPNQPQHF.

The chain links TRBV29-1 to TRBJ2-1; 13 positions agree with TRBD2. Trimming removed 5 bases from V and 3 bases from J; junction bases left unmatched: 4. Germline V gene lookup returns CDR1 SQVTM and CDR2 ANQGSEA. The CDR3 extends over 15 amino acids. The CDR3 nucleotides are TGCAGCGTTACGGGACTAGCGGGACGCTACAATGAGCAGTTCTTC. It encodes CSVTGLAGRYNEQFF.

In its sample, this clone was seen a few times. This chain connects TRBV11-2 to TRBJ2-7; D assignment may be TRBD1 or TRBD2 (5 bases each). The CDR3 is made up of 13 amino acids. The germline CDR1 and CDR2 sequences are SGHAT and FQNNGV. Trimming left V 3 bases short and J 2 bases short, with 8 bases between. In nucleotides, the CDR3 is TGTGCCAGCAGCTTGGGACCCCCCTACGAGCAGTACTTC. Protein product: CASSLGPPYEQYF.

This chain uses TRBV6-1 with TRBJ2-7; tentative D call: TRBD1 (5 bases). V dropped 0 bases and J dropped 1 base, with 13 bases sitting between them. The CDR3 contains 16 residues. Germline CDR1 and CDR2: MNHNS and SASEGT. The CDR3 DNA follows: TGTGCCAGCAGTGAAGCGCAGGGCCAGGGATCCTACGAGCAGTACTTC. This translates into CASSEAQGQGSYEQYF.

The chain combines TRBV2 with TRBJ2-7; D may be TRBD2 (6 bases). V was shortened by 6 bases and J by 5 bases, with 17 bases between the two germline ends. The CDR3 is made up of 14 amino acids. The germline CDR1 and CDR2 sequences are SNHLY and FYNNEI. CDR3 sequence reads: CASRGRTSGDEQYF. CDR3 coding DNA: TGTGCCAGCAGGGGACGGACCTCGGGGGACGAGCAGTACTTC.

The chain carries TRBV5-4 and TRBJ1-4; D not certain. The ends were cut back, 4 bases at V and 0 bases at J, with 10 bases in the middle. This CDR3 has 15 residues. CDR1 and CDR2 (germline): SGHNT, YYREEE (reference sequence). CDR3 in DNA: TGTGCCAGCAGCACTCAGGTTGCAACTAATGAAAAACTGTTTTTT. Its translation: CASSTQVATNEKLFF.